The T cell receptor (beta chain) described here comes from a study of cytomegalovirus exposure and HLA in healthy donors. Study-wide results and caveats: Presence/absence comparisons presumed near-even sequencing depth among donors. Later analysis showed TCR association rates varying by HLA locus, highest for DRB1 and lowest for HLA-C.

Looked up from germline, CDR1 is MNHEY and CDR2 is SVGAGI. This CDR3 region has 13 residues. V lost 11 bases to trimming and J lost 0 bases; unmatched junction nucleotides: 1. Remarks on this clone: The antigen is undetermined.

Primers: 60 Vbeta forward and 13 Jbeta reverse. Method: immunoSEQ multiplex PCR; TCRdb's copy keeps in-frame clones and lacks some. The sample has approximately 170,000 clones, 70% to 80% seen once; the top ten hold roughly 1.5%. The specimen was PBMCs. The chain uses TRBV6-5 and TRBJ2-1; TRBD2 agrees at 10 bases. This clonotype was sampled from a man aged 40-55 years in good health and CMV-seronegative. The CDR3: CAASGSSYNEQFF. In DNA form, the CDR3 reads TGTGCCGCTAGCGGGAGCTCCTACAATGAGCAGTTCTTC.